The 7 T cell receptor beta chains below all came from one sample that was sequenced in a study of metastatic and nonmetastatic thyroid tumors. TCRdb reprocessed the PCR reads via MiXCR. The table has about 16,000 clones, roughly 33% seen once; the top ten hold 10% to 15%. Each patient went into thyroid surgery without having received any treatment. Sequencing input: tumor tissue. The receptor source for this set is a male donor with papillary thyroid cancer or a benign thyroid nodule (not recorded which). Some clones in this sample may be carry-over from other donors' samples.

Concerning this clone itself: The junction departs from germline at one end; a sequencing error may be responsible. This chain uses TRBV2 with TRBJ2-5; weak D call: TRBD1 (6 bases). The CDR3 length is 13 residues. Germline-derived CDR1 and CDR2 are SNHLY and FYNNEI. The CDR3 nucleotides read TGTGCCAGCAGGAGGACAGCACAAGGGACCCAGTACTTC. Amino acid sequence: CASRRTAQGTQYF.

The chain links TRBV6-1 to TRBJ2-1; TRBD2 might be the D (6 bases). Germline V gives CDR1 MNHNS, CDR2 SASEGT. The V and J ends lost 0 bases and 7 bases respectively, with 19 bases between them. The length of the CDR3 is 17 residues. CDR3 DNA sequence: TGTGCCAGCAGTGAAGCTAGGGTCGGAGGGGCCCGGAATGAGCAGTTCTTC. Its protein is CASSEARVGGARNEQFF.

Within the sample, this clone is medium-sized. The chain couples TRBV11-1 to TRBJ2-2, with no clear D. Deletions cut 5 bases from V and 4 bases from J, with 17 bases between. CDR1 SGHAT and CDR2 FQDESV come from the germline V gene (reference sequence). The CDR3 consists of 16 residues. The CDR3, as DNA: TGTGCCAGCAGCCTCCCTCAGAGGAGAGGCACCGGGGAGCTGTTTTTT. Translated: CASSLPQRRGTGELFF.

The chain recombines TRBV5-1 with TRBJ1-5; perhaps TRBD1 as D (6 bases). The CDR3 contains 16 residues. The germline V gene encodes CDR1 SGHRS and CDR2 YFSETQ. Trimming shortened V by 4 bases and J by 0 bases, and 14 bases separated the two germline ends. The CDR3 is CASSPGGGDSNQPQHF. The CDR3 DNA follows: TGCGCCAGCAGCCCCGGGGGCGGGGATAGCAATCAGCCCCAGCATTTT.

The chain recombines TRBV4-2 with TRBJ2-1; 7 bases agree with TRBD2. The V and J ends lost 8 bases and 8 bases, in that order; junction bases with no gene match: 18. CDR1 and CDR2 (germline): LGHNA, YNFKEQ. This CDR3 is built from 16 residues. CDR3 nucleotides: TGTGCCAGCGCCAGAGGCCGGGGGAGGGCTGAGGATGAGCAGTTCTTC. Translating it yields CASARGRGRAEDEQFF.

Ten or more counts support this clone. CDR3 region: CASSPGTSGYYNEQFF. Written as DNA, the CDR3 is TGTGCCAGCAGCCCAGGGACTAGCGGCTACTACAATGAGCAGTTCTTC. The V and J genes are TRBV9 and TRBJ2-1; 11 positions match TRBD2. Germline values: CDR1 SGDLS, CDR2 YYNGEE. The CDR3 has 16 amino acids. The junction had 6 bases not matched to a gene; V was cut back by 4 bases and J by 3 bases. Supplemented by reference TRBV9 and TRBJ2-1, the full variable domain reads DSGVTQTPKHLITATGQRVTLRCSPRSGDLSVYWYQQSLDQGLQFLIQYYNGEERAKGNILERFSAQQFPDLHSELNLSSLELGDSALYFCASSPGTSGYYNEQFFGPGTRLTVL.

This clone was found many times. The genes are TRBV7-2 and TRBJ2-5; D ambiguous. Per germline, CDR1 SGHTA and CDR2 FQGNSA. The V gene lost 1 base and the J gene lost 0 bases, with 3 bases spanning the gap. This CDR3 is 13 amino acids long. The CDR3 reads CASSLGYQETQYF. The CDR3 coding sequence is TGTGCCAGCAGCTTAGGGTACCAAGAGACCCAGTACTTC.